These T cell receptor beta chains were read from a single sample in a study of blood T cells in healthy people across ages. TCRdb recomputed calls from the 5' RACE reads with MiXCR, one row per CDR3 protein. The sample holds around 1,600,000 distinct CDR3 sequences, 35% to 45% seen once. The sequencing input was blood. These receptors were collected from a woman aged 18-29 years in good health. Each CDR3 is given with its conserved first and last residue. A D gene is named only where the DNA matches it firmly. A clone size is listed for some rows: how often the clone was seen (once, few, many), or a class if it is expanded.

TRBD1	once	TRBV6-1	TRBJ2-7	CASSTPGQGDPPYEQYF	TGTGCCAGCAGTACCCCAGGACAGGGAGACCCCCCCTACGAGCAGTACTTC
-	-	TRBV3-1	TRBJ1-2	CASSQEGFSNYGYTF	TGTGCCAGCAGCCAAGAGGGATTCTCTAACTATGGCTACACCTTC
-	-	TRBV7-2	TRBJ1-5	CASSMWRNQPQHF	TGTGCCAGCAGCATGTGGCGCAATCAGCCCCAGCATTTT
TRBD1	once	TRBV11-2	TRBJ2-1	CASSPDRTNEQFF	TGTGCCAGCAGCCCGGACAGGACGAATGAGCAGTTCTTC
-	-	TRBV6-1	TRBJ2-4	CASSAPPLAKNIQYF	TGTGCCAGCAGTGCTCCACCCCTAGCCAAAAACATTCAGTACTTC
-	-	TRBV7-2	TRBJ1-2	CASSLVDTVPYCYGYTF	TGTGCCAGCAGCTTAGTCGACACAGTACCTTATTGCTATGGCTACACCTTC
-	-	TRBV28	TRBJ2-3	CATERPATDTQYF	TGTGCCACTGAGCGGCCCGCCACAGATACGCAGTATTTT
-	-	TRBV3-1	TRBJ2-7	CASSQKGRGLVDEQYF	TGTGCCAGCAGCCAAAAGGGGCGCGGGCTAGTCGACGAGCAGTACTTC
TRBD1	-	TRBV10-3	TRBJ1-2	CAISVPTGGAHGYTF	TGTGCCATCAGTGTACCGACAGGGGGCGCGCATGGCTACACCTTC
-	many	TRBV9	TRBJ2-1	CASSPWGSSYNEQFF	TGTGCCAGCAGCCCTTGGGGTAGCTCCTACAATGAGCAGTTCTTC
-	few	TRBV24-1	TRBJ2-1	CATSTDSPYNEQFF	TGTGCCACCAGTACAGACAGTCCCTACAATGAGCAGTTCTTC
-	-	TRBV30	TRBJ1-5	CVWSVAGNQPQHF	TGTGTCTGGAGTGTAGCAGGGAATCAGCCCCAGCATTTT
-	-	TRBV20-1	TRBJ1-1	CSARPRRSTEAFF	TGCAGTGCTAGACCTAGACGGAGCACTGAAGCTTTCTTT
-	-	TRBV12-3/TRBV12-4	TRBJ2-5	CASRWSGGETQYF	TGTGCCAGCAGGTGGTCCGGAGGGGAGACCCAGTACTTC
TRBD2	-	TRBV11-2	TRBJ2-1	CASSLGGGAIVNEQFF	TGTGCCAGCAGCTTAGGCGGGGGGGCCATAGTCAATGAGCAGTTCTTC
-	-	TRBV6-5	TRBJ2-1	CASSYSGTRGEQFF	TGTGCCAGCAGTTACTCGGGGACTCGCGGTGAGCAGTTCTTC
-	-	TRBV15	TRBJ2-2	CATSRSGYANTGELFF	TGTGCCACCAGCAGATCCGGTTACGCGAACACCGGGGAGCTGTTTTTT
TRBD1	-	TRBV12-3/TRBV12-4	TRBJ2-7	CASTFGTGRDEQYF	TGTGCCAGCACCTTTGGGACAGGCCGCGACGAGCAGTACTTC
-	-	TRBV20-1	TRBJ2-1	CSASLEGTRFF	TGCAGTGCTAGCCTGGAAGGGACTCGGTTCTTC
-	-	TRBV24-1	TRBJ1-1	CATTPSPRDTEAFF	TGTGCCACCACTCCCAGCCCAAGGGACACTGAAGCTTTCTTT
-	-	TRBV4-2	TRBJ2-1	CASSQDGRMDTEQFF	TGTGCCAGCAGCCAAGATGGAAGAATGGACACGGAGCAGTTCTTC
TRBD1	-	TRBV29-1	TRBJ1-5	CSVGQGTGNQPQHF	TGCAGCGTGGGACAGGGGACGGGCAATCAGCCCCAGCATTTT
TRBD2	many	TRBV14	TRBJ2-5	CASSQRIREEGWYQETQYF	TGTGCCAGCAGCCAGAGGATCCGGGAGGAAGGGTGGTACCAAGAGACCCAGTACTTC
-	few	TRBV4-3	TRBJ2-2	CASSQDRGTGVSTGELFF	TGCGCCAGCAGCCAAGATAGGGGGACGGGCGTTAGTACCGGGGAGCTGTTTTTT
-	-	TRBV6-2/TRBV6-3	TRBJ1-5	CASRDRTDRNQPQHF	TGTGCCAGCAGGGATCGGACAGATCGCAATCAGCCCCAGCATTTT
-	-	TRBV5-1	TRBJ2-7	CASSWEGGHEQYF	TGCGCCAGCAGCTGGGAGGGGGGCCACGAGCAGTACTTC
TRBD1	-	TRBV4-1	TRBJ1-1	CASSQDFRGTEAFF	TGCGCCAGCAGCCAAGATTTCAGGGGGACTGAAGCTTTCTTT
TRBD1	-	TRBV6-5	TRBJ2-7	CASSYRDRAPYEQYF	TGTGCCAGCAGTTACCGGGACAGGGCCCCCTACGAGCAGTACTTC
TRBD2	-	TRBV27	TRBJ2-5	CASSAQGGGSQETQYF	TGTGCCAGCAGCGCTCAGGGCGGGGGATCACAAGAGACCCAGTACTTC
-	once	TRBV29-1	TRBJ2-5	CSVSLAGQSWNEQYF	TGCAGCGTGTCCTTAGCGGGACAGAGTTGGAATGAGCAGTACTTC
-	-	TRBV15	TRBJ2-1	CATGNPGGGLYNEQFF	TGTGCCACCGGCAATCCTGGAGGGGGCCTATACAATGAGCAGTTCTTC
-	-	TRBV13	TRBJ1-4	CASSSAQGEKLFF	TGTGCCAGCAGCTCGGCTCAGGGAGAAAAACTGTTTTTT